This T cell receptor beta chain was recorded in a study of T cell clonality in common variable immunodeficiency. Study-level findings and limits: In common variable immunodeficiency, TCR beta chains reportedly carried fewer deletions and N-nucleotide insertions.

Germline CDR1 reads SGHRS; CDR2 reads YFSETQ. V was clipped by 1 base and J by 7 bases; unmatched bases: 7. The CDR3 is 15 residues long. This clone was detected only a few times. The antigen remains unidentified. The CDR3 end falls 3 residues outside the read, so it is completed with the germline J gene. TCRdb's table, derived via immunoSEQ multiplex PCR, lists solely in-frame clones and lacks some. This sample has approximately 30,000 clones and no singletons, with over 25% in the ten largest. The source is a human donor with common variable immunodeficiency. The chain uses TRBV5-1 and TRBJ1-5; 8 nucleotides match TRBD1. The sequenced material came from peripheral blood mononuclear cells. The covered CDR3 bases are TGCGCCAGCAGCTTGTCCGGACAGGGAGGGCAGCCC. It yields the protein CASSLSGQGGQP. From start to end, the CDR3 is CASSLSGQGGQPQHF. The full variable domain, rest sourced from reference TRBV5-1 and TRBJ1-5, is KAGVTQTPRYLIKTRGQQVTLSCSPISGHRSVSWYQQTPGQGLQFLFEYFSETQRNKGNFPGRFSGRQFSNSRSEMNVSTLELGDSALYLCASSLSGQGGQPQHFGDGTRLSIL.